A selection of T cell receptor beta chains follows, all from one sample in a study of shared clonotypes between healthy human individuals. TCRdb's copy holds only in-frame clones and misses some; the assay was immunoSEQ multiplex PCR. There are millions of clones in the sample; approximately 95% occur only once, and roughly 0.13% lies in the top ten. Sequencing used naive CD4+ T cells sorted from blood. The receptor source for this set is a man younger than 35 in good health. The CDR3 runs from the conserved cysteine through the conserved F or W. The D gene is left open where the match is weak. The size entry is marked missing in some rows and otherwise reads once, few, many or a size class.

TRBJ1-6 NA TRBV2 TRBD1 TGTGCCAGCAGTGTTACCAGGGGGCTAAATTCACCCCTCCACTTT CASSVTRGLNSPLHF
TRBJ2-5 NA TRBV5-1 TRBD1 TGCGCCAGCAGTTTGGACAGGGTGGAGACCCAGTACTTC CASSLDRVETQYF
TRBJ2-3 NA TRBV11-2 TRBD1 TGTGCCAGCAGCCCGGGACAGGGGGCAGATACGCAGTATTTT CASSPGQGADTQYF
TRBJ2-7 NA TRBV6-5 NA TGTGCCAGTAACAGGGTGCGGGGCCCGCAGTACTTC CASNRVRGPQYF
TRBJ1-5 NA TRBV18 NA TGTGCCAGCTCTTCGACCGAGAGTAGCAATCAGCCCCAGCATTTT CASSSTESSNQPQHF
TRBJ1-5 NA TRBV5-1 NA TGCGCCAGCAGCTTGGGCAGCCATAATCAGCCCCAGCATTTT CASSLGSHNQPQHF
TRBJ2-5 NA TRBV29-1 TRBD2 TGCAGCGTTGACGGGGGGGCGGAGACCCAGTACTTC CSVDGGAETQYF
TRBJ2-1 NA TRBV7-8 NA TGTGCCAGCAGCTTAACTTACTACAATGAGCAGTTCTTC CASSLTYYNEQFF
TRBJ2-5 NA TRBV27 TRBD1 TGTGCCAGCAGCCCCCCGGACAGGCAAGAGACCCAGTACTTC CASSPPDRQETQYF
TRBJ2-7 NA TRBV11-2 NA TGTGCCAGCAGAGGCAGGGGTGAGCAGTACTTC CASRGRGEQYF
TRBJ2-7 NA TRBV4-1 NA TGCGCCAGCAGCCAAGATATGGGGTTCAAGCAGTACTTC CASSQDMGFKQYF
TRBJ2-2 NA TRBV5-6 NA TGTGCCAGCAACTACCAGGGGTCTAACACCGGGGAGCTGTTTTTT CASNYQGSNTGELFF
TRBJ2-4 NA TRBV14 TRBD2 TGTGCCAGCAGGCCATCTAGCGGGAGTGCGAACATTCAGTACTTC CASRPSSGSANIQYF
TRBJ1-4 once TRBV30 NA TGTGCCTGGAGTAACCGTGAAAAACTGTTTTTT CAWSNREKLFF
TRBJ2-1 once TRBV25-1 NA TGTGCCAGCAGTGCAACAGGGTACAATGAGCAGTTCTTC CASSATGYNEQFF
TRBJ1-5 NA TRBV6-1 NA TGTGCCAGCAGTGGGAACAGTCCCTTTAGCAATCAGCCCCAGCATTTT CASSGNSPFSNQPQHF
TRBJ1-2 NA TRBV28 NA TGTGCCAGCAGGGTCGGGGGCTTATTAGGTTATGGCTACACCTTC CASRVGGLLGYGYTF
TRBJ1-6 NA TRBV20-1 NA TGCAGTGCAACCGTTAATTCACCCCTCCACTTT CSATVNSPLHF
TRBJ2-3 NA TRBV10-1 NA TGCGCCAGCAGTGTAAACAGGGTTCCAGATACGCAGTATTTT CASSVNRVPDTQYF
TRBJ2-2 few TRBV5-1 TRBD1 TGCGCCAGCAGCTCGCAATTGACAGGGGGCGCGGACGGGGAGCTGTTTTTT CASSSQLTGGADGELFF
TRBJ1-2 NA TRBV2 NA TGTGCCAGCAGTGGGGAAGGGTCTGACTATGGCTACACCTTC CASSGEGSDYGYTF
TRBJ2-7 NA TRBV2 NA TGTGCCAGCAGTGAGACCCGAGAGCAGTACTTC CASSETREQYF
TRBJ2-7 NA TRBV5-5 TRBD2 TGTGCCAGCAGCTTGGAAGCGGGGGCTACCTACGAGCAGTACTTC CASSLEAGATYEQYF
TRBJ1-5 NA TRBV6-1 NA TGTGCCAGCAGTGCAACAGGGAGAAATAACAATCAGCCCCAGCATTTT CASSATGRNNNQPQHF
TRBJ2-2 NA TRBV6-5 NA TGTGCCAGCCAGACACACGTGAACACCGGGGAGCTGTTTTTT CASQTHVNTGELFF
TRBJ2-5 NA TRBV6-5 NA TGTGCCAGCAGTTACTCGGGCGCGGGGGCTGAGACCCAGTACTTC CASSYSGAGAETQYF
TRBJ1-3 NA TRBV7-2 NA TGTGCCAGCAGCCTACTAGGGACGATCCACACCATATATTTT CASSLLGTIHTIYF
TRBJ1-5 NA TRBV19 NA TGTGCCAACTATTCAAGACACAAGGCGGATCAGCCCCAGCATTTT CANYSRHKADQPQHF
TRBJ1-4 NA TRBV19 TRBD1 TGTGCCAGTAGTAAACAGGGTTCAGGGGGTCGCGAAAAACTGTTTTTT CASSKQGSGGREKLFF
TRBJ2-7 NA TRBV2 NA TGTGCCAGCAGGACGGGGACGGGACACTCCGAGCAGTACTTC CASRTGTGHSEQYF
TRBJ1-6 NA TRBV30 NA TGTGCCTGGAGGGATAGGCACGGTCCCAATTCACCCCTCCACTTT CAWRDRHGPNSPLHF
TRBJ1-2 many TRBV27 NA TGTGCCAGCAGTCCCCTGGGGGGGCAAAGTTATGGCTACACCTTC CASSPLGGQSYGYTF
TRBJ2-2 NA TRBV5-1 NA TGCGCCAGCAGCTTTGAAGGTGGGAAAGGGGAGCTGTTTTTT CASSFEGGKGELFF
TRBJ2-3 NA TRBV5-1 NA TGCGCCAGCAGCGGAACAGGGACTAGCACAGATACGCAGTATTTT CASSGTGTSTDTQYF
TRBJ2-7 NA TRBV13 TRBD2 TGTGCCAGCAGCGGAGGACTAGCGGGAGTTAGCGAGCAGTACTTC CASSGGLAGVSEQYF
TRBJ2-7 NA TRBV6-1 TRBD2 TGTGCCAGCAGGACTAGCGTCTACGAGCAGTACTTC CASRTSVYEQYF
TRBJ1-1 NA TRBV6-5 TRBD1 TGTGCCAGCAGCTACCAGGGGGCGAACACTGAAGCTTTCTTT CASSYQGANTEAFF
TRBJ2-6 NA TRBV5-1 NA TGCGCCAGCAGGGAAAACGGTCTCTCTGGGGCCAACGTCCTGACTTTC CASRENGLSGANVLTF
TRBJ1-2 NA TRBV5-1 TRBD1 TGCGCCAGCAGCCGGCAGGAGGGGGCGTATGGCTACACCTTC CASSRQEGAYGYTF
TRBJ1-4 NA TRBV5-4 TRBD1 TGTGCCAGCAGCTTGTTGGCAGGGGGGATTAATGAAAAACTGTTTTTT CASSLLAGGINEKLFF
TRBJ2-7 NA TRBV9 TRBD2 TGTGCCAGCAGCCCCCCAGACGGGTTAGGCGGGAGTTATTCCTACGAGCAGTACTTC CASSPPDGLGGSYSYEQYF
TRBJ2-3 NA TRBV4-1 TRBD1 TGCGCCAGCAGCCAACCCGGGACAGGGGAGGGAGATACGCAGTATTTT CASSQPGTGEGDTQYF
TRBJ2-7 once TRBV6-5 NA TGTGCCAGCAGTATTGGACAGTCCTACGAGCAGTACTTC CASSIGQSYEQYF
TRBJ2-7 NA TRBV6-1 NA TGTGCCAGCAGTGAGTTTACAGGCTTCTACGAGCAGTACTTC CASSEFTGFYEQYF
TRBJ1-1 NA TRBV6-5 NA TGTGCCAGCAGTCCTCCTGTGATCACTGAAGCTTTCTTT CASSPPVITEAFF
TRBJ2-5 NA TRBV10-1 NA TGCGCCAGCAGCGAGTCACCTAGTCGAGGGACCCAGTACTTC CASSESPSRGTQYF
TRBJ1-6 NA TRBV7-2 NA TGTGCCAGCAGCTTGGGTTCACCCCTCCACTTT CASSLGSPLHF
TRBJ2-3 NA TRBV6-5 NA TGTGCCAGCAGTCGGACAGTCACAGATACGCAGTATTTT CASSRTVTDTQYF
TRBJ2-7 once TRBV7-8 NA TGTGCCAGCTCCCCTTACGACAGTCTAGACGACGAGCAGTACTTC CASSPYDSLDDEQYF
TRBJ1-6 NA TRBV7-9 TRBD1 TGTGCCAGCAGCCTAGACAGGGGTTATTCACCCCTCCACTTT CASSLDRGYSPLHF
TRBJ2-5 NA TRBV5-6 NA TGTGCCAGCAGCTTGGACAGAATTAAAGAGACCCAGTACTTC CASSLDRIKETQYF
TRBJ1-2 NA TRBV27 NA TGTGCCAGCAGTTTATCCGGGTCCCGGGGCTACACCTTC CASSLSGSRGYTF
TRBJ1-2 NA TRBV5-1 TRBD1 TGCGCCAGCAGCCCCCCTGGGACAGGGGCGGTGTCGGATGGCTACACCTTC CASSPPGTGAVSDGYTF